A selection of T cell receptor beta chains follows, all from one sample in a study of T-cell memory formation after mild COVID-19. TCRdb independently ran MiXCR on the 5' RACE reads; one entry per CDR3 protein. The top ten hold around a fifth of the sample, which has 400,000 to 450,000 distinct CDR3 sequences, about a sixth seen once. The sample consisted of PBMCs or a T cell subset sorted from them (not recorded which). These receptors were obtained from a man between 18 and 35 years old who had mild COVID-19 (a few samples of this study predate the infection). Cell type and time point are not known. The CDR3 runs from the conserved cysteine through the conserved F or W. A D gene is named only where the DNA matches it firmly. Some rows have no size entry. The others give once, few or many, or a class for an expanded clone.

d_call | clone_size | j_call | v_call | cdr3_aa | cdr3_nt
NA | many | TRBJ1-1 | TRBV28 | CASSSGSEAFF | TGTGCCAGCAGTTCCGGGAGTGAAGCTTTCTTT
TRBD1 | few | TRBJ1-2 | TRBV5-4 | CASSRGTADYGYTF | TGTGCCAGCAGCCGAGGGACAGCCGACTATGGCTACACCTTC
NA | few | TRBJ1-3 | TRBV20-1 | CSARDPRAGNTIYF | TGCAGTGCTAGAGATCCCAGAGCTGGAAACACCATATATTTT
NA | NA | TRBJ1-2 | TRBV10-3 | CAISESPDSHGYTF | TGTGCCATCAGTGAGTCCCCGGACAGCCATGGCTACACCTTC
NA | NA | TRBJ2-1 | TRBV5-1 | CASSELYNEQFF | TGCGCCAGCAGCGAGTTGTACAATGAGCAGTTCTTC
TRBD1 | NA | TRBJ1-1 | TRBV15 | CATSQGADTEAFF | TGTGCCACCAGTCAGGGGGCGGACACTGAAGCTTTCTTT
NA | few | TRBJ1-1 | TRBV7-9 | CASSPQDTEAFF | TGTGCCAGCAGCCCGCAGGACACTGAAGCTTTCTTT
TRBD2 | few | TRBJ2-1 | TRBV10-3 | CAISERGAYNEQFF | TGTGCCATCAGTGAGCGGGGGGCCTACAATGAGCAGTTCTTC
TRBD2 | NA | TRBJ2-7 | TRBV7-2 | CASSLSPSGVYEQYF | TGTGCCAGCAGCTTATCACCTAGCGGGGTCTACGAGCAGTACTTC
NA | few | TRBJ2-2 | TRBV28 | CASSFWRYTGELFF | TGTGCCAGCAGTTTCTGGAGATACACCGGGGAGCTGTTTTTT
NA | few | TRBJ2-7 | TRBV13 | CASSLATRYEQYF | TGTGCCAGCAGCTTGGCGACACGCTACGAGCAGTACTTC
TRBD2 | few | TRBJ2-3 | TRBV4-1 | CASSQDALAVTDTQYF | TGCGCCAGCAGCCAAGATGCACTAGCGGTCACCGATACGCAGTATTTT
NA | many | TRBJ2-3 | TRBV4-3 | CASSQGPRDTQYF | TGCGCCAGCAGCCAAGGCCCCAGAGATACGCAGTATTTT
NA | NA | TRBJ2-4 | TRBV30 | CAWSPNSGPGNIQYF | TGTGCCTGGAGTCCGAATTCTGGGCCGGGAAACATTCAGTACTTC
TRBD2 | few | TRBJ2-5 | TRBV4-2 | CASSQYVTSAKQETQYF | TGTGCCAGCAGCCAGTACGTGACTAGCGCAAAGCAAGAGACCCAGTACTTC
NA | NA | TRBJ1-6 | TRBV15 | CATSSRDPPQSPLHF | TGTGCCACCAGCAGCCGGGATCCGCCACAATCACCCCTCCACTTT